This TCR beta chain derives from a study of preoperative IRX-2 immunotherapy in early breast cancer. Germline lookup yields CDR1 MNHEY and CDR2 SMNVEV (reference sequence). The germline V and J ends were trimmed by 6 bases and 6 bases, with 21 bases remaining between them. CDR3 length equals 16 residues. Here immunoSEQ multiplex PCR was the method, and the copy in TCRdb shows in-frame clones only, minus some. In the table there are 55,000 to 70,000 clones, roughly 94% of which are singletons. Treatment of the sample: preoperative locoregional IRX-2 cytokine immunotherapy. Preoperative locoregional IRX-2 cytokine immunotherapy was tested in the phase Ib source study.

The sample was collected from a patient treated with IRX-2 immunotherapy. The clonotype originates from a human donor with breast cancer. The chain recombines TRBV27 with TRBJ1-5; D possibly corresponds to TRBD1 (6 bases). CDR3 protein: CASRRTSGGGLQPQHF. The DNA for the CDR3 is TGTGCCAGCAGACGAACCTCGGGCGGGGGCCTTCAGCCCCAGCATTTT.